These 17 T cell receptor beta chains were all obtained from the same sample, sequenced in a study of blood T cell repertoires in COVID-19. Some clones are missing from TCRdb's copy, which holds only in-frame ones; the method was immunoSEQ multiplex PCR. The table has 340,000 or so clones, approximately 83% seen once. Sequencing was performed on PBMCs or T cells enriched from blood (not recorded which). These receptors all come from a woman in her forties with acute COVID-19.

The CDR3 sequence: CATPIWGRKGGNSPLHF. The CDR3 DNA reads as TGTGCCACCCCCATATGGGGACGGAAAGGGGGTAATTCACCCCTCCACTTT. V usage is TRBV24-1 and J usage is TRBJ1-6, with D possibly being TRBD1 (6 bases). V was cut by 9 bases and J by 6 bases, with 23 bases left in between. This CDR3 contains 17 residues. Germline assignment: CDR1 KGHDR and CDR2 SFDVKD.

The chain recombines TRBV6-2 or TRBV6-3 with TRBJ2-1; TRBD2 agrees at 11 bases. Per the germline V gene, CDR1 is MNHEY and CDR2 is SVGEGT. The V segment lost 0 bases and the J segment 8 bases; nucleotides outside the gene matches: 9. CDR3 length: 17 residues. The CDR3: CASSYSMASGRTHEQFF. CDR3 coding DNA: TGTGCCAGCAGTTACTCGATGGCTAGCGGGAGGACACATGAGCAGTTCTTC.

This chain links TRBV6-6 with TRBJ2-1; possible D gene TRBD1, 6 bases. CDR1 is MNHNY and CDR2 is SVGAGI in the germline V gene (reference sequence). CDR3 length: 15 residues. Trimming took off 5 bases at V and 0 bases at J, with 11 bases between the two ends. The CDR3 spells CASSQQGGSYNEQFF. DNA for the CDR3: TGTGCCAGCAGTCAACAGGGTGGCTCCTACAATGAGCAGTTCTTC.

The chain joins TRBV4-3 to TRBJ1-1; TRBD1 matches 8 bases. CDR1 LGHNA and CDR2 YSLEER come from the germline V gene. The junction had 3 bases not matched to a gene; V was cut back by 5 bases and J by 4 bases. The CDR3 runs 13 residues. CDR3 loop: CASSFTGGTEAFF. CDR3 DNA: TGCGCCAGCAGCTTTACAGGGGGCACTGAAGCTTTCTTT.

J is TRBJ1-2 and V is TRBV7-9; 12 bases map to TRBD1. The CDR3 is made up of 16 amino acids. The germline gives CDR1 SEHNR, CDR2 FQNEAQ (reference sequence). J lost 5 bases, V lost 5 bases, and 9 bases had no gene match. For the CDR3, the DNA is TGTGCCAGCAGCGGAGGGACAGGGGGCGTCCGGTATGGCTACACCTTC. The encoded protein is CASSGGTGGVRYGYTF.

The rearrangement joins TRBV19 to TRBJ1-5; D ambiguous. The CDR3 length is 14 residues. Germline lookup yields CDR1 LNHDA and CDR2 SQIVND (reference sequence). Trimming removed 3 bases from V and 4 bases from J, with 10 bases in between. The DNA for the CDR3 is TGTGCCAGTAGTATTGAGTTGAGAAATCAGCCCCAGCATTTT. Amino acid sequence: CASSIELRNQPQHF.

The V gene is TRBV5-1, the J gene TRBJ2-3; 13 nucleotides align to TRBD2. Germline assignment: CDR1 SGHRS and CDR2 YFSETQ. CDR3 length: 17 residues. V lost 3 bases and J lost 4; bases outside the gene matches: 8. The CDR3 here is CASSSGLAGARADTQYF. Here the CDR3 DNA reads TGCGCCAGCAGCTCAGGACTAGCGGGAGCTCGTGCAGATACGCAGTATTTT.

The chain employs TRBV12-3 or TRBV12-4 and TRBJ1-1; 10 bases line up with TRBD1. The CDR3 runs to 13 residues. The J segment lost 4 bases and the V segment lost 6 bases, leaving 2 bases of the junction unmatched. This CDR3 reads CASRGTGATEAFF. The CDR3 nucleotides read TGTGCCAGCAGAGGGACAGGGGCCACTGAAGCTTTCTTT.

The chain has TRBV2 and TRBJ2-1, with 7 bases that match TRBD1. This CDR3 spans 13 amino acids. With V trimmed by 6 bases and J by 7 bases, 6 bases remained unmatched. Germline loops: CDR1 SNHLY, CDR2 FYNNEI. CDR3 DNA: TGTGCCAGCAGCCCGCGACAGGGTAATGAGCAGTTCTTC. It is translated as CASSPRQGNEQFF.

This chain joins TRBV19 and TRBJ1-1; D is perhaps TRBD1 (6 bases). V lost 4 bases, J lost 1 base, and 13 bases lay in between. The length of the CDR3 is 15 residues. Germline-derived CDR1 and CDR2 are LNHDA and SQIVND (reference sequence). Here the CDR3 DNA reads TGTGCCAGTAGTAAACAGGGTCTCCGGAACACTGAAGCTTTCTTT. This translates into CASSKQGLRNTEAFF.

This clone was seen many times. This rearrangement joins TRBV7-9 to TRBJ1-2; 8 nucleotides agree with TRBD1. Germline V gene sequence: CDR1 SEHNR, CDR2 FQNEAQ (reference sequence). CDR3 length: 14 amino acids. The V gene end was trimmed by 4 bases and the J gene end by 8 bases; junction bases not matched to a gene: 9. The CDR3 nucleotides are TGTGCCAGCAGCTCCCGGCAGGGGGCGGAAGGCTACACCTTC. It codes for CASSSRQGAEGYTF.

The chain joins TRBV6-5 to TRBJ1-5; D is undetermined. Germline CDR1 and CDR2: MNHEY and SVGAGI. The ends were cut back, 7 bases at V and 1 base at J, with 8 bases in the middle. The CDR3 totals 13 residues. The CDR3 DNA is TGTGCCAGCAAAGGAGTGAGCAATCAGCCCCAGCATTTT. It codes for CASKGVSNQPQHF.

The chain uses TRBV6-2 or TRBV6-3 and TRBJ1-5; unclear D gene. This CDR3 has 17 residues. The germline gives CDR1 MNHEY, CDR2 SVGEGT. V lost 0 bases, J lost 0 bases, and 12 bases lay in between. This CDR3 is CASSYSYIDNSNQPQHF. DNA for the CDR3: TGTGCCAGCAGTTACTCGTATATAGATAATAGCAATCAGCCCCAGCATTTT.

The J gene is TRBJ2-7, the V gene TRBV5-1; D remains unclear. CDR1 is SGHRS and CDR2 is YFSETQ in the germline V gene. The V gene lost 0 bases and the J gene lost 7 bases, with 14 bases spanning the gap. The CDR3 has 14 residues. The CDR3 here is CASSLESNAREQYF. CDR3 coding DNA: TGCGCCAGCAGCTTGGAAAGTAACGCACGGGAGCAGTACTTC.

The V gene is TRBV6-2 or TRBV6-3, the J gene TRBJ2-1, with D tentatively TRBD1 (6 bases). The CDR3 has 11 amino acids. The germline V and J ends were trimmed by 6 bases and 12 bases, with 12 bases remaining between them. From germline, CDR1 is MNHEY and CDR2 SVGEGT. CDR3 amino acids: CASSQQGGQFF. The DNA for the CDR3 is TGTGCCAGCAGCCAGCAAGGGGGGCAGTTCTTC.

V and J are TRBV9 and TRBJ2-1; D remains unclear. Per the germline V gene, CDR1 is SGDLS and CDR2 is YYNGEE. V was trimmed by 0 bases and J by 6 bases, leaving 10 bases between them. This CDR3 comprises 14 residues. DNA for the CDR3: TGTGCCAGCAGCGTAGATAGTATGCCCAATGAGCAGTTCTTC. Protein product: CASSVDSMPNEQFF.

V and J are TRBV6-5 and TRBJ1-5; D ambiguous. CDR1 and CDR2 (germline): MNHEY, SVGAGI. V was shortened by 3 bases and J by 7 bases, with 7 bases between the two germline ends. CDR3 length: 12 residues. The DNA for the CDR3 is TGTGCCAGCAGTTATATTCTCCAGCCCCAGCATTTT. This translates into CASSYILQPQHF.